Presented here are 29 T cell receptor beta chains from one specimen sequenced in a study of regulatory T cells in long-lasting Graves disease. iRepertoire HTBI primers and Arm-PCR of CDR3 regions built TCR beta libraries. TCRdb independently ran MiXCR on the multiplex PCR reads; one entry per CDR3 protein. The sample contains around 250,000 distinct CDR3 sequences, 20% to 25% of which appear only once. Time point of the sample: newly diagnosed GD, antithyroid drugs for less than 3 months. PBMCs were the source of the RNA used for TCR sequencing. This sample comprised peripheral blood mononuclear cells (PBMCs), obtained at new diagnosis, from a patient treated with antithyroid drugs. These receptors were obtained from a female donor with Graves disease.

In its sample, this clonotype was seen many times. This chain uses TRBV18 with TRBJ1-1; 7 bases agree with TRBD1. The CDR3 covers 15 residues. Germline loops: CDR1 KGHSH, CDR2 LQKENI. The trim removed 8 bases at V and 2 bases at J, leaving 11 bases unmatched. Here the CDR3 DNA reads TGTGCCAGCGCCACCTGGGACAGCAGTAACACTGAAGCTTTCTTT. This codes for CASATWDSSNTEAFF.

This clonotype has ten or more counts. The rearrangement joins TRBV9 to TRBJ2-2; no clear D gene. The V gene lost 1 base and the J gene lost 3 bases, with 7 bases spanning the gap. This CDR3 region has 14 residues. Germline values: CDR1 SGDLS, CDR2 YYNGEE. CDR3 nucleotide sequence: TGTGCCAGCAGCGTAACGAGCTACACCGGGGAGCTGTTTTTT. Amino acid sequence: CASSVTSYTGELFF.

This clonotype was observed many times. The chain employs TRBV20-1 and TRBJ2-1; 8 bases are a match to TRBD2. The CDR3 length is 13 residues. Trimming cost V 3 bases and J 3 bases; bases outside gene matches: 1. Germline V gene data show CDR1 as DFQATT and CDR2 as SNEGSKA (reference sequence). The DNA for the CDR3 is TGCAGTGCTAGTAGCGGGGTCTACAATGAGCAGTTCTTC. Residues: CSASSGVYNEQFF.

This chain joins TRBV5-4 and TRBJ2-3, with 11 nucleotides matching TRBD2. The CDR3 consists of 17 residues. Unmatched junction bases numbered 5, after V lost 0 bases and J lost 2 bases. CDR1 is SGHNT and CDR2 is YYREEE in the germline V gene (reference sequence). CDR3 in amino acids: CASSLGPSGGNTDTQYF. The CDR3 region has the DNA TGTGCCAGCAGCTTGGGGCCTAGCGGGGGGAACACAGATACGCAGTATTTT.

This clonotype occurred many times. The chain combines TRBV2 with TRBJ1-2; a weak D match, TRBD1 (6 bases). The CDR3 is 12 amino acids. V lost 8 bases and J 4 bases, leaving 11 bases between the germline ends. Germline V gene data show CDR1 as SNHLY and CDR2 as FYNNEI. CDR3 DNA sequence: TGTGCCAGCCAGGGGTTCTTCTATGGCTACACCTTC. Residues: CASQGFFYGYTF.

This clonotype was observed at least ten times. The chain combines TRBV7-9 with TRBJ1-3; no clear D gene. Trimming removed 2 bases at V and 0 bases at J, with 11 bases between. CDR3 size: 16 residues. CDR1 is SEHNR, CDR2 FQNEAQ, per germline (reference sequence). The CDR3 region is CASSLPKGSSGNTIYF. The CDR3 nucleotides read TGTGCCAGCAGCTTACCCAAGGGTTCCTCTGGAAACACCATATATTTT. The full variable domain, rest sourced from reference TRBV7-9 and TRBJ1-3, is DTGVSQNPRHKITKRGQNVTFRCDPISEHNRLYWYRQTLGQGPEFLTYFQNEAQLEKSRLLSDRFSAERPKGSFSTLEIQRTEQGDSAMYLCASSLPKGSSGNTIYFGEGSWLTVV.

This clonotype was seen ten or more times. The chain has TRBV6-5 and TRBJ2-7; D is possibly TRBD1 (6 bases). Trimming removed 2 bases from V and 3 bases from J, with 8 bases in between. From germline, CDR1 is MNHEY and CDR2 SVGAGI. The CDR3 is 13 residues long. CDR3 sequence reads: CASSYHRDYEQYF. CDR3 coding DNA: TGTGCCAGCAGTTACCACAGGGACTACGAGCAGTACTTC.

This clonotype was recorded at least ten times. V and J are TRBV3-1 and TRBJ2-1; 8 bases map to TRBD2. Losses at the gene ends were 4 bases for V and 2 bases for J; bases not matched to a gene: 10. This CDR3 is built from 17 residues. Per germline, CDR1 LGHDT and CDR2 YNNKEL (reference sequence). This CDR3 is CASSPPRAGGTYNEQFF. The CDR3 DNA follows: TGTGCCAGCAGCCCACCCAGGGCGGGAGGTACCTACAATGAGCAGTTCTTC.

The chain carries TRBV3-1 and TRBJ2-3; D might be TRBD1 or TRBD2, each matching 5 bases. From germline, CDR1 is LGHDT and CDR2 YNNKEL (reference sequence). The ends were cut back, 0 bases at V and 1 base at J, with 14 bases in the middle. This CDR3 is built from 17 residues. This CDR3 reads CASSQERVGDRTDTQYF. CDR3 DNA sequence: TGTGCCAGCAGCCAAGAGAGGGTAGGGGACCGCACAGATACGCAGTATTTT.

CDR3 bases: TGTGCCAGCAGTGAAAATCCCCTAAAGGAGCAGTACTTC. Translated: CASSENPLKEQYF. The chain links TRBV6-2 or TRBV6-3 to TRBJ2-7; the D is unclear. This CDR3 has 13 amino acids. Trimming took 5 bases from V and 7 from J, leaving 15 bases between them. The germline V gene has CDR1 MNHEY and CDR2 SVGEGT.

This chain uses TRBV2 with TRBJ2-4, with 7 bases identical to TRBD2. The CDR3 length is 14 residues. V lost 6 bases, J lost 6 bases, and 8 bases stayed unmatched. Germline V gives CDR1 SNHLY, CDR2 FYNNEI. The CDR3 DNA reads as TGTGCCAGCAGCTCGACTAGCCTCCGAAACATTCAGTACTTC. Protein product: CASSSTSLRNIQYF.

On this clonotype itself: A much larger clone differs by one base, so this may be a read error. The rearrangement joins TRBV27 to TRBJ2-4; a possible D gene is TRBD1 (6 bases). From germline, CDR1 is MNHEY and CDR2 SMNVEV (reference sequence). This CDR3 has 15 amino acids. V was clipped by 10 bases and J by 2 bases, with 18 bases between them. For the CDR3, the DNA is TGTGCCAACAGAAATTTAGGGGGATCCAAAAACATTCAGTACTTC. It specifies CANRNLGGSKNIQYF.

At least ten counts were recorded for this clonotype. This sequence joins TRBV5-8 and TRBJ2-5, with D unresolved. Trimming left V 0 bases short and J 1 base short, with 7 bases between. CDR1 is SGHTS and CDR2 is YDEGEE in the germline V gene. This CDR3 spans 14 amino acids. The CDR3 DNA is TGTGCCAGCAGCTTGGAAGGGATCCAAGAGACCCAGTACTTC. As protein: CASSLEGIQETQYF.

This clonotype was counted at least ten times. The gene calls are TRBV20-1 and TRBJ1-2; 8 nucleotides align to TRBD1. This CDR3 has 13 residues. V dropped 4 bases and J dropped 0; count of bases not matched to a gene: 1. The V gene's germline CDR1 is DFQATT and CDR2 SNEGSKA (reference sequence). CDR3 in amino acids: CSAKDRANYGYTF. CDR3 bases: TGCAGTGCTAAGGACAGGGCTAACTATGGCTACACCTTC.

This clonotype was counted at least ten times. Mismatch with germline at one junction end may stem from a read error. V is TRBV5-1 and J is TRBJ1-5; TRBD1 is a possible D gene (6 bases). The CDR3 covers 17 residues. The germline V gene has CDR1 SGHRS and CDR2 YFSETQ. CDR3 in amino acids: CASSLDDRTYSNQPQHF. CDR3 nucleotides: TGTGCCAGCAGCTTGGACGACAGGACTTATAGCAATCAGCCCCAGCATTTT. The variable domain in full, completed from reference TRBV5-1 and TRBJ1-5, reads KAGVTQTPRYLIKTRGQQVTLSCSPISGHRSVSWYQQTPGQGLQFLFEYFSETQRNKGNFPGRFSGRQFSNSRSEMNVSTLELGDSALYLCASSLDDRTYSNQPQHFGDGTRLSIL.

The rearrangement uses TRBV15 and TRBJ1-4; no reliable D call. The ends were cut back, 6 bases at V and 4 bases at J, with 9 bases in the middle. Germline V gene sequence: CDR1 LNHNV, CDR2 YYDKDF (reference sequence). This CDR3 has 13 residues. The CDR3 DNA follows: TGTGCCACCAGGACGCAAAATAATGAAAAACTGTTTTTT. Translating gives CATRTQNNEKLFF.

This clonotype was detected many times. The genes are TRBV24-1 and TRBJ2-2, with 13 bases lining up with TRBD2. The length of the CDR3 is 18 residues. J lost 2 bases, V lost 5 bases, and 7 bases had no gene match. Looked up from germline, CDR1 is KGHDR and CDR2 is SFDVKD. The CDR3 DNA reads TGTGCCACCAGTGCCGTGACTAGCGGGAGGATCAACACCGGGGAGCTGTTTTTT. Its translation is CATSAVTSGRINTGELFF.

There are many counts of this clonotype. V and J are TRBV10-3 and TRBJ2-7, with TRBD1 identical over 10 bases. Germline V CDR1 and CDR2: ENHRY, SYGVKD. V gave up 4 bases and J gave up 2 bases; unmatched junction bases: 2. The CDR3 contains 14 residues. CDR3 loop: CAISGQGAPYEQYF. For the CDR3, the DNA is TGTGCCATCAGTGGACAGGGGGCGCCCTACGAGCAGTACTTC.

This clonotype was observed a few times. CDR3 sequence reads: CASSQEWAGQGYGYTF. The CDR3 DNA follows: TGCGCCAGCAGCCAAGAATGGGCAGGTCAGGGCTATGGCTACACCTTC. The chain joins TRBV4-3 to TRBJ1-2; tentatively, D is TRBD1 (5 bases). The CDR3 is 16 residues long. Trimming left V 0 bases short and J 4 bases short, with 15 bases between. CDR1 LGHNA and CDR2 YSLEER come from the germline V gene.

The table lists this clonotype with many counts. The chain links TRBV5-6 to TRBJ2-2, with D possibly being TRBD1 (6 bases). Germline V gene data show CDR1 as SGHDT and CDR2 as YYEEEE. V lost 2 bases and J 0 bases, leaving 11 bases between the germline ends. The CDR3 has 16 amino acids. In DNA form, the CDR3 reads TGTGCCAGCAGCTTCGGTGCAGGGGCGAACACCGGGGAGCTGTTTTTT. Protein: CASSFGAGANTGELFF.

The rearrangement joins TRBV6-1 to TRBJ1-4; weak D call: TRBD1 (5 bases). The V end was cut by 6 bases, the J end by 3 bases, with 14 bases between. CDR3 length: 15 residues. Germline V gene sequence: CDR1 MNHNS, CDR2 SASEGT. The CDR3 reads CASRITGTSNEKLFF. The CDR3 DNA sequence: TGTGCCAGCAGGATCACCGGGACTTCTAATGAAAAACTGTTTTTT.

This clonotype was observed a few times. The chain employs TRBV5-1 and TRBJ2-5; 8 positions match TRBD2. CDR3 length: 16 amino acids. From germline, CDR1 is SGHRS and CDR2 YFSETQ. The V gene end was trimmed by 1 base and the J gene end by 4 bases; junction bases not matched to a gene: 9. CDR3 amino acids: CASSLRAGGRGETQYF. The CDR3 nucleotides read TGCGCCAGCAGCTTGAGGGCGGGAGGTCGGGGAGAGACCCAGTACTTC.

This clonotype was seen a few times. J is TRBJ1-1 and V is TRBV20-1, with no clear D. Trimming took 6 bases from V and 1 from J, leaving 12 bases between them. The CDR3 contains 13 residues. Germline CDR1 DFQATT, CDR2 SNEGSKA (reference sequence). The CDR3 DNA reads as TGCAGTGCCAACCCGGGAGGGAACACTGAAGCTTTCTTT. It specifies CSANPGGNTEAFF.

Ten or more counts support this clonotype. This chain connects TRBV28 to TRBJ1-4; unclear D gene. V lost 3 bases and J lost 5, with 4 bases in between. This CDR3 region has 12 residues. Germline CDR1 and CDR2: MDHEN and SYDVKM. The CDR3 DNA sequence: TGTGCCAGCAGTTTCAAAAATGAAAAACTGTTTTTT. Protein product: CASSFKNEKLFF.

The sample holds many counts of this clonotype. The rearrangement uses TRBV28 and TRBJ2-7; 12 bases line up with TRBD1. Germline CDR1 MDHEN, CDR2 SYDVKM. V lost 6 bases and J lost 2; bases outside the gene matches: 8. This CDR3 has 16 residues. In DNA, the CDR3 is TGTGCCAGCAGACCAGGGACAGGGGGCATACCCTACGAGCAGTACTTC. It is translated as CASRPGTGGIPYEQYF.

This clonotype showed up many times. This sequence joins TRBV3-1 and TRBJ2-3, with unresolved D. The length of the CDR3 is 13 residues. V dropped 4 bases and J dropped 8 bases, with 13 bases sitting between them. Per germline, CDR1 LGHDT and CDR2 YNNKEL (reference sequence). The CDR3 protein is CASSLKTLGTQYF. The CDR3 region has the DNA TGTGCCAGCAGCCTCAAAACCCTCGGTACGCAGTATTTT.

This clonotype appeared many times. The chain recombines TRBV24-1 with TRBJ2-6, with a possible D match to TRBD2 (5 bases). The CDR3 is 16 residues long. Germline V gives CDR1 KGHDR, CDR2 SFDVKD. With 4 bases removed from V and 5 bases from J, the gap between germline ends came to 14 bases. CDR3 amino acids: CATSDRADLRANVLTF. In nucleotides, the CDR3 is TGTGCCACCAGTGACCGAGCGGACCTCCGGGCCAACGTCCTGACTTTC.

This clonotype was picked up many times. The CDR3 protein is CASSSRVNTDTQYF. DNA for the CDR3: TGTGCCAGCAGTTCGCGGGTCAACACAGATACGCAGTATTTT. The gene calls are TRBV12-3 or TRBV12-4 and TRBJ2-3; D possibly corresponds to TRBD2 (5 bases). The CDR3 extends over 14 amino acids. The V gene lost 4 bases and the J gene lost 2 bases, with 10 bases spanning the gap.

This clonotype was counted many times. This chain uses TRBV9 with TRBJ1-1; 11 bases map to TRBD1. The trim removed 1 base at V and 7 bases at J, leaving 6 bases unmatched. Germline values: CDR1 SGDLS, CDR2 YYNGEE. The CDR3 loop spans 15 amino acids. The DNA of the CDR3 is TGTGCCAGCAGCGTAACCGGACAGGGGGCCGGTGAAGCTTTCTTT. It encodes CASSVTGQGAGEAFF.